This record looks at one TCR beta chain sequence and its context. This clone was picked up a small number of times. The antigen this receptor binds is unknown. The record has no base qualities; no much larger clone is one base away. There are 14 amino acids in the CDR3, from cysteine to phenylalanine inclusive. Only CDR3 DNA remains: 42 bases, in frame from the first base. Deletion took 0 bases off V and 5 bases off J, with a span of 12 bases between the germline ends. Taken from the germline V gene (reference sequence), the CDR1 and CDR2 loops are DFQATT and SNEGSKA. This sample is part of a study of metastatic and nonmetastatic thyroid tumors (TCRdb year 2020). Notes on the research overall: Repertoires were compared across peripheral blood and tumor or nodule tissue samples from malignant and benign thyroid patients.

No patient had received any treatment before thyroid surgery. Using T-cell receptor beta sequencing, the researchers looked back retrospectively at clinical samples from patients, gathered between about 2012 and 2018. Here is what the overall study found, with its caveats: TCR beta diversity was reported as significantly higher in malignant tumors than in benign nodules, in both blood and tumor samples.

Receptor libraries were prepared by PCR. The data were produced on an Illumina HiSeq 4000. High-throughput sequencing was used to profile the TCR beta-chain CDR3 region of every patient. The authors processed their data as follows. Drawing on CDR3 differences between clinicopathological groups, the researchers built a classifier meant to tell apart patients with distant-metastatic papillary thyroid cancer. The Shannon index was used to measure repertoire diversity, and the Morisita-Horn index was used to measure how similar tumor and blood repertoires were. The public reads were reprocessed in TCRdb via fastp at Q25 and MiXCR, keeping in-frame beta chains. V and J calls and clone size were set by TCRdb, not the authors. A total of about 5,000 clones appear in this sample, approximately 19% of them only once. The top ten clones comprise roughly 25% of the sample.

The rearranged chain carries TRBV20-1 and TRBJ2-3, and perhaps TRBD2 as D gene, on 5 matching bases. The sample comprised adjacent normal tissue. This sequence originates from a male donor with papillary thyroid cancer or a benign thyroid nodule (not recorded which). Some clones in this sample may be carry-over from other donors' samples. The nucleotide sequence reads TGCAGTGCTAGAGATCAGGCCGGGGTAGATACGCAGTATTTT. Translated, it reads CSARDQAGVDTQYF.